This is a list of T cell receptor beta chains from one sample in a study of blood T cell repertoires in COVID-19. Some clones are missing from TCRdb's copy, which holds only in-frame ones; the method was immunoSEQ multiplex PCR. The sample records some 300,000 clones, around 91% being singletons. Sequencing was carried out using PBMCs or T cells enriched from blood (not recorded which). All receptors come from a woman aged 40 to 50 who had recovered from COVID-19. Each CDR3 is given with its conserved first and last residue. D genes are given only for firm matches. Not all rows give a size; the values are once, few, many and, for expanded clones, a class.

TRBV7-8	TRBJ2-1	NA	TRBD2	TGTGCCAGCAGCCCGCGTCGGACTAGCGGGGGCTTCAGGGGAAATGAGCAGTTCTTC	CASSPRRTSGGFRGNEQFF
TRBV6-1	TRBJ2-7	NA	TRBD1	TGTGCCAGCCGTGCAACCGGGACAGGGGGCTCCTACGAGCAGTACTTC	CASRATGTGGSYEQYF
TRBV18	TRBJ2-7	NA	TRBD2	TGTGCCAGCTCCCAAGCGGGAGAATATGGCGAGCAGTACTTC	CASSQAGEYGEQYF
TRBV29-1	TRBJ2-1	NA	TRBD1	TGCAGCGGGGGACAGGGGCAGAACAATGAGCAGTTCTTC	CSGGQGQNNEQFF
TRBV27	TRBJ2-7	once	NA	TGTGCCAGCAGTCAGAGGCGCGGCGAGCAGTACTTC	CASSQRRGEQYF
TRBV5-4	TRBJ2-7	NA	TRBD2	TGTGCCAGCAGCTCATGGACTAGCGGGAGGAACGAGCAGTACTTC	CASSSWTSGRNEQYF
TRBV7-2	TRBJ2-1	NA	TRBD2	TGTGCCAGCAGCTTCGTGACTAGCGCATGGGGCTACAATGAGCAGTTCTTC	CASSFVTSAWGYNEQFF
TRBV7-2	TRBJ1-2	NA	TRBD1	TGTGCCAGCAGCCCCCCGACAGGGAACTATGGCTACACCTTC	CASSPPTGNYGYTF
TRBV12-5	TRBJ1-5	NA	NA	TGTGCTAGTGGTCTCGGACCGGGAAATCAGCCCCAGCATTTT	CASGLGPGNQPQHF
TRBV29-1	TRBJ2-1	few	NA	TGCAGCGTTGATTGGACAGACAATGAGCAGTTCTTC	CSVDWTDNEQFF
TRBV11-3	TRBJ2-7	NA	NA	TGTGCCAGCAGCCTCCGGGGACAAAACGAGCAGTACTTC	CASSLRGQNEQYF
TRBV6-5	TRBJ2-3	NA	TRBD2	TGTGCCAGCAGTTCCTTAGCGGGAGAGGCAGATACGCAGTATTTT	CASSSLAGEADTQYF
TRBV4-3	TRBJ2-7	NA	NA	TGCGCCAGCAGCCAAGAAAGGTCCAGGTACGACGAGCAGTACTTC	CASSQERSRYDEQYF
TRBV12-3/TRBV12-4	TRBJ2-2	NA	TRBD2	TGTGCCAGCAGGGGGGGGAGAACCGGGGAGCTGTTTTTT	CASRGGRTGELFF
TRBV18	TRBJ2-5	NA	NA	TGTGCCAGCTCACCTCCAGTTGATGAGACCCAGTACTTC	CASSPPVDETQYF
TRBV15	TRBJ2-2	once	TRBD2	TGTGCCACCAGCCCTTTCAAGGGAGGGCTAGACACCGGGGAGCTGTTTTTT	CATSPFKGGLDTGELFF
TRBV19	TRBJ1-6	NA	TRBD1	TGTGCCAGTAGTATAGACGCAGGGGGGTCACCCCTCCACTTT	CASSIDAGGSPLHF
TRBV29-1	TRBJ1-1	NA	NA	TGCAGCGTCCTCCCCTCAGGCATGAACACTGAAGCTTTCTTT	CSVLPSGMNTEAFF
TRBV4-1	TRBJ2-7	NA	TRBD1	TGCGCCAGCAGCCAGGGACAGGGGTCCTACGAGCAGTACTTC	CASSQGQGSYEQYF
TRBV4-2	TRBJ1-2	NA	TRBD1	TGTGCCAGCAGCCAGACCGGGACAGAGGTCTATGGCTACACCTTC	CASSQTGTEVYGYTF
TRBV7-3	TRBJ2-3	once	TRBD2	TGTGCCAGCAGCTTAATAATGGGTAGCGGGGATACTTCTAGCACAGATACGCAGTATTTT	CASSLIMGSGDTSSTDTQYF
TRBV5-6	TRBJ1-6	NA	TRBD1	TGTGCCAGCAGCTTGGGAGCTCCGTTACAGGGGGTGTATAATTCACCCCTCCACTTT	CASSLGAPLQGVYNSPLHF
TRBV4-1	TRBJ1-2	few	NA	TGCGCCAGCAGCCAAGAACTTGGAGGGTTTAACTATGGCTACACCTTC	CASSQELGGFNYGYTF
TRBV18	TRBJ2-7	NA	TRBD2	TGTGCCAGCTCACCATCCAGGTCTAGCGGCTACGAGCAGTACTTC	CASSPSRSSGYEQYF
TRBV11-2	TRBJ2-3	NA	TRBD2	TGTGCCAGCAGTTTAGCGGGGGGGCTCACAGATACGCAGTATTTT	CASSLAGGLTDTQYF
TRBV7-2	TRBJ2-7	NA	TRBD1	TGTGCCAGCAGCTTAGTTGTTGGTGACAGGGCCTACGAGCAGTACTTC	CASSLVVGDRAYEQYF
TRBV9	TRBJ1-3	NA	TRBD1	TGTGCCAGCAGCCTCTCAGGAGGGGGCTACTCTGGAAACACCATATATTTT	CASSLSGGGYSGNTIYF
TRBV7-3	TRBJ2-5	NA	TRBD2	TGTGCCAGCAGCCTAAGCGGGAGGGTGGAGACCCAGTACTTC	CASSLSGRVETQYF
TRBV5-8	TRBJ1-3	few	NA	TGTGCCAGCAGCTTGTTAGGTTTGGGCGGAAACACCATATATTTT	CASSLLGLGGNTIYF
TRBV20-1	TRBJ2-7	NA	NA	TGCAGTGCTAGTCGGGGGAACTACGAGCAGTACTTC	CSASRGNYEQYF
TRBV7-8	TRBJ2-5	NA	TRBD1	TGTGCCAGCAGCAAGTACCAGGGGGCTGAAGAGACCCAGTACTTC	CASSKYQGAEETQYF
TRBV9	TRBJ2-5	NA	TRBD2	TGTGCCAGCAGCGTAGACGGACTAGCAGGAGAGACCCAGTACTTC	CASSVDGLAGETQYF
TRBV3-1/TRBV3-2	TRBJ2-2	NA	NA	TGTGCCAGCAGACAAGCGGGGGAGCTGTTTTTT	CASRQAGELFF
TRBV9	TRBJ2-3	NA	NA	TGTGCCAGCAGCGCCGCTCCGGACACATTAATAGATACGCAGTATTTT	CASSAAPDTLIDTQYF
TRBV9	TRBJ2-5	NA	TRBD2	TGTGCCAGCAGCCCCGGGGGGTACCAAGAGACCCAGTACTTC	CASSPGGYQETQYF
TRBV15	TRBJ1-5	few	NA	TGTGCCACCAGCAGAGGGGGGGTTCAGCCCCAGCATTTT	CATSRGGVQPQHF
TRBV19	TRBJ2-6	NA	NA	TGTGCCAGTAGCGCAGGGAAGACTGGGGCCAACGTCCTGACTTTC	CASSAGKTGANVLTF
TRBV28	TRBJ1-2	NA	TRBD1	TGTGCCAGCAGTTTCATGGACAGGGGGTATGGCTACACCTTC	CASSFMDRGYGYTF
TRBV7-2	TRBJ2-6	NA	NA	TGTGCCAGCAGCTTAGGTCCGGGAGGGGCCAACGTCCTGACTTTC	CASSLGPGGANVLTF
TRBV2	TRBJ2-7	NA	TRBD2	TGTGCCAGCAGTCCTACTTCTAGCGGGGGGGCCCACGAGCAGTACTTC	CASSPTSSGGAHEQYF
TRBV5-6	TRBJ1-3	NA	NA	TGTGCCAGCAGCGCGGGACGGAGCTCTGGAAACACCATATATTTT	CASSAGRSSGNTIYF
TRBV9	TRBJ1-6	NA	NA	TGTGCCAGCAGCGTAGGAGGAGGGAATTCACCCCTCCACTTT	CASSVGGGNSPLHF
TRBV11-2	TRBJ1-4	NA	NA	TGTGCCAGCAGCCAAACACGGCAGGGTTCGGATGAAAAACTGTTTTTT	CASSQTRQGSDEKLFF
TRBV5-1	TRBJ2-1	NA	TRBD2	TGCGCCAGCAGAGGGACTAGCGGGGAGAATGAGCAGTTCTTC	CASRGTSGENEQFF
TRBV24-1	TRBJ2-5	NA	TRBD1	TGTGCCACCAGTACCCGGGACAGAGAGACCCAGTACTTC	CATSTRDRETQYF
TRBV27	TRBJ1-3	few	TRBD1	TGTGCCAGCAGACCGACAGGGCCCGTTGGAAACACCATATATTTT	CASRPTGPVGNTIYF
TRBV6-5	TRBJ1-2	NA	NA	TGTGCCAGCGTAGCAGCAGACTATGGCTACACCTTC	CASVAADYGYTF
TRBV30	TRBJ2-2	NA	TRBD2	TGTGCCTGGAGTGTCGAGCGGGGGGGAAACACCGGGGAGCTGTTTTTT	CAWSVERGGNTGELFF
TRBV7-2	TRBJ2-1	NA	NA	TGTGCCAGCATCACAGGGCTTTCCTACAATGAGCAGTTCTTC	CASITGLSYNEQFF
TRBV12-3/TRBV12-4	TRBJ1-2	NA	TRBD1	TGTGCCAGCAGCGACAGGGCATTGGGCTACACCTTC	CASSDRALGYTF
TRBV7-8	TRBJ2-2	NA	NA	TGTGCCAGCAGCCACGGACTAATCACCGGGGAGCTGTTTTTT	CASSHGLITGELFF
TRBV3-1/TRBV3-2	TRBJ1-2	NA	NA	TGTGCCAGCAGCCAAGATGCAGGGAGGGGATTCTATGGCTACACCTTC	CASSQDAGRGFYGYTF